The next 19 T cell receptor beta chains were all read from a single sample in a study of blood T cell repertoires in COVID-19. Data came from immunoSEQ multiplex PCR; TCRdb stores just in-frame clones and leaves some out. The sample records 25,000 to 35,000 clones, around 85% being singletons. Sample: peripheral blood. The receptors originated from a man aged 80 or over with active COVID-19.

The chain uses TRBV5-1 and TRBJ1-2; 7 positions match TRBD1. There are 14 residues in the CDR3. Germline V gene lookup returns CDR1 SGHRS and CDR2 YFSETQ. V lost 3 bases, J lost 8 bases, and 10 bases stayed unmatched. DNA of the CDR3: TGCGCCAGCAGCTGGAAGACAGGGTCTATGGGCTACACCTTC. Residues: CASSWKTGSMGYTF.

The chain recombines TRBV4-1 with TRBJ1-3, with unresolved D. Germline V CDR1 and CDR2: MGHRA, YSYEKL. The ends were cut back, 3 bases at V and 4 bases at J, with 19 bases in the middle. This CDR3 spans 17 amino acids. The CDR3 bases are TGCGCCAGCAGCCAGATTGCCCGGGAAAGAAAGGGAAACACCATATATTTT. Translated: CASSQIARERKGNTIYF.

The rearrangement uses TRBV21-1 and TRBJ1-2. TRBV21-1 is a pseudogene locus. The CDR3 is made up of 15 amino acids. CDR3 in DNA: TGTGCCAGCGGAGTCAGCGGGGACGGCGCCTATGGCTACACCTTC. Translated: CASGVSGDGAYGYTF.

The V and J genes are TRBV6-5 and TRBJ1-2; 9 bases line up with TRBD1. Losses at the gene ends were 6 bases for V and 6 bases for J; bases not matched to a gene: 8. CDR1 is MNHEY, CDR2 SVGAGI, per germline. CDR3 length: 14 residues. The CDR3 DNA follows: TGTGCCAGCAGGACCTGGGGGACAGGGAATGGCTACACCTTC. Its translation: CASRTWGTGNGYTF.

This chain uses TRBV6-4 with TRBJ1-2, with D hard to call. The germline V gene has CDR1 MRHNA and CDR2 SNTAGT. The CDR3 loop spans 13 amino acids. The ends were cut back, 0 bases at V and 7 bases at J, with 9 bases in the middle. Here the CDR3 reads CASSDSPSTGYTF. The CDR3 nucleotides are TGTGCCAGCAGTGACTCCCCATCTACTGGCTACACCTTC.

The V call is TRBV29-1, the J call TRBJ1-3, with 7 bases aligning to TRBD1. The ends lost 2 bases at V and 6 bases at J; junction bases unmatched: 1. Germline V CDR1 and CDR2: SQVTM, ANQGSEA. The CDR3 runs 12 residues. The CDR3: CSVETGENTIYF. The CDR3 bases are TGCAGCGTTGAAACAGGGGAAAACACCATATATTTT.

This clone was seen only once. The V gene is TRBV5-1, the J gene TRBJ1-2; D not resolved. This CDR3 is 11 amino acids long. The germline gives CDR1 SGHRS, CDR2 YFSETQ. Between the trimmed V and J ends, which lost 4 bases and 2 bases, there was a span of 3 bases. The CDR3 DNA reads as TGCGCCAGCAGCAGCAACTATGGCTACACCTTC. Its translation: CASSSNYGYTF.

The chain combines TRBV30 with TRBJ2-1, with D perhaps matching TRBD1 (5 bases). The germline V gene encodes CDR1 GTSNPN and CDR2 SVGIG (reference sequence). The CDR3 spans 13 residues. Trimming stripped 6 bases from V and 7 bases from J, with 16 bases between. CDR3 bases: TGTGCCTGTCTTGGGGCCTCGGGTAATGAGCAGTTCTTC. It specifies CACLGASGNEQFF.

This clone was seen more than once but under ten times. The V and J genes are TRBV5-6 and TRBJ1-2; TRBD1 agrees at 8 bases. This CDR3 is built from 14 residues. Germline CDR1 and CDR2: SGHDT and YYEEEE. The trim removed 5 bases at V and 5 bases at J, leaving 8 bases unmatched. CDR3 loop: CASSSGQGMYGYTF. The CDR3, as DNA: TGTGCCAGCAGTTCTGGACAGGGAATGTATGGCTACACCTTC.

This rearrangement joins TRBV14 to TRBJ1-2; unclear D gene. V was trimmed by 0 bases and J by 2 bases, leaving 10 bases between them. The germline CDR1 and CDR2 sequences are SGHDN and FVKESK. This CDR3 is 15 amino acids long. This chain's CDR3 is CASSQDDIWNYGYTF. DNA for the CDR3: TGTGCCAGCAGCCAAGATGACATCTGGAACTATGGCTACACCTTC. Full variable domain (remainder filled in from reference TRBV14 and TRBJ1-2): EAGVTQFPSHSVIEKGQTVTLRCDPISGHDNLYWYRRVMGKEIKFLLHFVKESKQDESGMPNNRFLAERTGGTYSTLKVQPAELEDSGVYFCASSQDDIWNYGYTFGSGTRLTVV.

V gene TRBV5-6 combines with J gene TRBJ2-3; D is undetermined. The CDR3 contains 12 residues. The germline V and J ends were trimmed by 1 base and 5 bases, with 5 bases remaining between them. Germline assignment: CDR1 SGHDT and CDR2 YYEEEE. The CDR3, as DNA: TGTGCCAGCAGCTTGAACAGAGATACGCAGTATTTT. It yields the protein CASSLNRDTQYF.

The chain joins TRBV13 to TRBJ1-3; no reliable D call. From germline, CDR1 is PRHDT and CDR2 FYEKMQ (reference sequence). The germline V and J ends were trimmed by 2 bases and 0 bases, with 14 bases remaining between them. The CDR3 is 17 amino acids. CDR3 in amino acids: CASSLWLVNPSGNTIYF. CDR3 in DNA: TGTGCCAGCAGCTTATGGCTGGTTAACCCCTCTGGAAACACCATATATTTT.

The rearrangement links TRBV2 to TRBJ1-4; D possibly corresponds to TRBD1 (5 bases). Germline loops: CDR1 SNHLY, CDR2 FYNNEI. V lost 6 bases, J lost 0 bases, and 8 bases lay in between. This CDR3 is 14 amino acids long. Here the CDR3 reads CASSPTATNEKLFF. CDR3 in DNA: TGTGCCAGCAGCCCGACAGCAACTAATGAAAAACTGTTTTTT.

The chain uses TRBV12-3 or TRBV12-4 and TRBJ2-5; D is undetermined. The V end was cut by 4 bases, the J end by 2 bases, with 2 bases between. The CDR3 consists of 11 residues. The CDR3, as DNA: TGTGCCAGCAGTTCACAAGAGACCCAGTACTTC. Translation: CASSSQETQYF.

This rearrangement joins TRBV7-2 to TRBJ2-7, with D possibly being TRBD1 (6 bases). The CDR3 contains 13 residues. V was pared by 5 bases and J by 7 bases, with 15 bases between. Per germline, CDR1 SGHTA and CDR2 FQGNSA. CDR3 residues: CASSILGASEQYF. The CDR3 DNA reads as TGTGCCAGCAGCATCCTGGGGGCTTCGGAGCAGTACTTC.

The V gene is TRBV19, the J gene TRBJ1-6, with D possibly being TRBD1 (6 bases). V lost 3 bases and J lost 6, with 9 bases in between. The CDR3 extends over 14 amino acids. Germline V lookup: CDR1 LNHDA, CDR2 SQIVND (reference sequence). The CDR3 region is CASSIGRGNSPLHF. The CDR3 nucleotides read TGTGCCAGTAGTATTGGCAGGGGTAATTCACCCCTCCACTTT. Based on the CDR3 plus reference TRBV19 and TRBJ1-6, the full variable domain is DGGITQSPKYLFRKEGQNVTLSCEQNLNHDAMYWYRQDPGQGLRLIYYSQIVNDFQKGDIAEGYSVSREKKESFPLTVTSAQKNPTAFYLCASSIGRGNSPLHFGNGTRLTVT.

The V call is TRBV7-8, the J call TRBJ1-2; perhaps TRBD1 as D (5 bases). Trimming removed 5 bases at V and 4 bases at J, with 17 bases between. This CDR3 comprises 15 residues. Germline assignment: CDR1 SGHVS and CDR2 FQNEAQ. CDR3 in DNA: TGTGCCAGCAGCCCCGCGGAGGGGCCTTCCTATGGCTACACCTTC. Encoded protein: CASSPAEGPSYGYTF.

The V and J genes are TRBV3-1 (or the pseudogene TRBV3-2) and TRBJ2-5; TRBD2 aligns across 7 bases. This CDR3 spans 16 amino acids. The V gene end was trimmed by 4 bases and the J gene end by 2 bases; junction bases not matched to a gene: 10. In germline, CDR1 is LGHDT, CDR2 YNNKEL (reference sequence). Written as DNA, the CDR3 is TGTGCCAGCAGCCCAACCCTCGGCGGGGGTCAAGAGACCCAGTACTTC. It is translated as CASSPTLGGGQETQYF.

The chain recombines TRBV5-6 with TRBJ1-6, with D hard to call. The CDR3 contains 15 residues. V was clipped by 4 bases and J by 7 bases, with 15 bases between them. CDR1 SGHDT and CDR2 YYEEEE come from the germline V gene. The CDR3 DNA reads TGTGCCAGCAGCCCCGAACTATTAAGAAATTCACCCCTCCACTTT. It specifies CASSPELLRNSPLHF.